The source of this T cell receptor beta chain is a study of blood T cell repertoires in COVID-19. About the research overall: COVID-19 samples collected from the United States, Italy and Spain covered acute and convalescent phases. Nucleic acid was either cDNA or gDNA, and it came from T cells, B-cell-depleted T cells, or PBMCs.

The CDR3 runs to 13 residues. The J segment lost 7 bases and the V segment lost 5 bases, leaving 3 bases of the junction unmatched. Germline V gives CDR1 MGHDK, CDR2 SYGVNS. How the authors handled the data: Estimates of nucleated cell counts were drawn from the amplification of reference gene primers. Measured with immunoSEQ multiplex PCR; TCRdb has only the in-frame clones, and not every one. V and J calls and clone size are copied from that table; D and trimming were computed from the DNA. Seen here are 150,000 to 170,000 clones, approximately 84% observed once, and the top ten hold 8% to 9%. Material: peripheral blood. The receptor comes from a woman aged 55-70 years with COVID-19, enrolled during active disease. The chain recombines TRBV25-1 with TRBJ1-4, with 8 bases identical to TRBD1. The DNA of the CDR3 is TGTGCCAGCAGTAGACAGGGGACTGAAAAACTGTTTTTT. This codes for CASSRQGTEKLFF.